This entry concerns a single TCR beta chain. The sample belongs to a study of OX40 agonist ivuxolimab in advanced cancers. The overall study: Patients received intravenous ivuxolimab every 2 weeks at 0.01 to 10 mg/kg.

V was pared by 2 bases and J by 9 bases, with 11 bases between. This CDR3 has 14 amino acids. Per the germline V gene, CDR1 is MNHNS and CDR2 is SASEGT. Here immunoSEQ multiplex PCR was the method, and the copy in TCRdb shows in-frame clones only, minus some. The sample consists of 95,000 to 100,000 clones, roughly four fifths of them appearing once. The sequence derives from an adult with an advanced solid tumor such as melanoma, head and neck, liver or kidney cancer. V is TRBV6-1 and J is TRBJ1-6, with D unclear. The specimen was CD4+ or CD8+ T cells sorted from blood, collected in a trial of the OX40 agonist ivuxolimab. CDR3 in amino acids: CASSESTVISPLHF. The CDR3 coding sequence is TGTGCCAGCAGTGAAAGTACGGTAATTTCACCCCTCCACTTT.